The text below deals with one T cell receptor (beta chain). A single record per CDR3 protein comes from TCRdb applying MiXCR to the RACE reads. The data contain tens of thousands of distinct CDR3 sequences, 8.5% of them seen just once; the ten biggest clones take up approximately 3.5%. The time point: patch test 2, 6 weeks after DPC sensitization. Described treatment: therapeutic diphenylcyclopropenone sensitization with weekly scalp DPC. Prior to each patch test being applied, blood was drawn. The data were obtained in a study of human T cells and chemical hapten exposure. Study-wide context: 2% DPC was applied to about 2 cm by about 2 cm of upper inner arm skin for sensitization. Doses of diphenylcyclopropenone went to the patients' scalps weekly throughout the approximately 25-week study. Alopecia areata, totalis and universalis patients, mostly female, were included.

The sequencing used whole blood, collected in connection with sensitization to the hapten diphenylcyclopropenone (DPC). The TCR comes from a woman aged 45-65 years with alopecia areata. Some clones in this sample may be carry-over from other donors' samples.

The DNA for the CDR3 is TGCAGTGCTAGAAGTCTCGGGACAGGGGACGAGCAGTACTTC. Translation gives CSARSLGTGDEQYF. The rearrangement uses TRBV20-1 and TRBJ2-7; TRBD1 agrees at 10 bases. The CDR3 loop spans 14 amino acids. Germline values: CDR1 DFQATT, CDR2 SNEGSKA (reference sequence). Losses at the gene ends were 2 bases for V and 5 bases for J; bases not matched to a gene: 6.